The 4 T cell receptor beta chains below all came from one sample that was sequenced in a study of blood T cell repertoires in COVID-19. Clones were sequenced by immunoSEQ multiplex PCR, and TCRdb holds only the in-frame ones, with some missing. This sample has 100,000 to 150,000 clones; more than 80% occur once, and the top ten carry around 3%. Sequenced: peripheral blood. These receptors originate from a woman aged 80 or older with COVID-19, enrolled during active disease.

V and J are TRBV19 and TRBJ1-2, with D possibly being TRBD1 (5 bases). Deletions cut 5 bases from V and 0 bases from J, with 19 bases between. This CDR3 is 17 amino acids long. Germline V gene sequence: CDR1 LNHDA, CDR2 SQIVND (reference sequence). As DNA, the CDR3 is TGTGCCAGTAGTCCACTATTTCGACAGCCTCCTAACTATGGCTACACCTTC. It codes for CASSPLFRQPPNYGYTF.

The chain links TRBV5-1 to TRBJ2-3; TRBD1 agrees at 10 bases. Germline lookup yields CDR1 SGHRS and CDR2 YFSETQ. Trimming took 0 bases from V and 3 from J; bases not matched to a gene: 4. The CDR3 runs 16 residues. The CDR3 DNA reads TGCGCCAGCAGCTTGGAGGGACAGGGGCCAACAGATACGCAGTATTTT. This gives the protein CASSLEGQGPTDTQYF.

The chain combines TRBV3-1 (or the pseudogene TRBV3-2) with TRBJ1-5; 8 positions match TRBD1. Germline V gene data show CDR1 as LGHDT and CDR2 as YNNKEL (reference sequence). The trim removed 2 bases at V and 7 bases at J, leaving 10 bases unmatched. The CDR3 is made up of 16 amino acids. DNA of the CDR3: TGTGCCAGCAGCCAAACAGGGGTAGGGACAGGACAGCCCCAGCATTTT. Translation gives CASSQTGVGTGQPQHF.

The rearrangement links TRBV4-2 to TRBJ2-2; 8 positions agree with TRBD2. The germline gives CDR1 LGHNA, CDR2 YNFKEQ. The ends lost 4 bases at V and 5 bases at J; junction bases unmatched: 9. CDR3 size: 16 residues. CDR3: CASSPPGGRKTGELFF. Here the CDR3 DNA reads TGTGCCAGCAGCCCACCTGGCGGGAGGAAGACCGGGGAGCTGTTTTTT.